The 17 T cell receptor beta chains listed next were all sequenced from one sample in a study of blood T cell repertoires in COVID-19. Here immunoSEQ multiplex PCR was the method, and the copy in TCRdb shows in-frame clones only, minus some. The sample contains around 250,000 clones, approximately 80% of which appear only once. Material: peripheral blood. Every receptor here comes from a human donor in a cohort sampled during active COVID-19.

The chain is built from TRBV28 and TRBJ1-1; no definite D call. The V gene lost 7 bases and the J gene lost 8 bases, with 14 bases spanning the gap. The CDR3 contains 12 residues. Germline values: CDR1 MDHEN, CDR2 SYDVKM. The CDR3 here is CASTSLTEEAFF. CDR3 DNA: TGTGCCAGCACCAGCCTCACAGAAGAAGCTTTCTTT.

CDR3 sequence (DNA): TGTGCCAGCAGCCAAGGCGGGGGACCCACAGATACGCAGTATTTT. Amino acid sequence: CASSQGGGPTDTQYF. J is TRBJ2-3 and V is TRBV3-1 (or the pseudogene TRBV3-2); 7 bases match TRBD2. CDR3 length: 15 residues. Germline CDR1 is LGHDT and CDR2 is YNNKEL (reference sequence). J was trimmed by 2 bases and V by 1 base; bases with no gene match: 3.

V is TRBV5-1 and J is TRBJ1-4; 9 bases fit TRBD1. V was pared by 3 bases and J by 8 bases, with 5 bases of the junction left unmatched. CDR3 length: 14 amino acids. CDR1 is SGHRS, CDR2 YFSETQ, per germline. CDR3 amino acids: CASSWGQGSEKLFF. Written as DNA, the CDR3 is TGCGCCAGCAGCTGGGGACAGGGATCGGAAAAACTGTTTTTT.

The chain joins TRBV7-9 to TRBJ2-7; 9 nucleotides match TRBD1. V lost 2 bases, J lost 3 bases, and 8 bases stayed unmatched. The CDR3 consists of 16 residues. The V gene's germline CDR1 is SEHNR and CDR2 FQNEAQ (reference sequence). The CDR3 sequence: CASSLTRGDRVYEQYF. The CDR3 DNA follows: TGTGCCAGCAGCTTAACGCGAGGGGACAGGGTCTACGAGCAGTACTTC.

This sequence joins TRBV7-2 and TRBJ1-4; 7 bases line up with TRBD1. This CDR3 is 13 amino acids long. After removal of 5 bases from V and 8 bases from J, the junction contained 5 bases not matched to a gene. Germline V gene data show CDR1 as SGHTA and CDR2 as FQGNSA. CDR3 nucleotides: TGTGCCAGCAGCGCGTACAGGGGAGAAAAACTGTTTTTT. This codes for CASSAYRGEKLFF.

The rearrangement joins TRBV29-1 to TRBJ1-5, with 8 bases that match TRBD1. Germline V gives CDR1 SQVTM, CDR2 ANQGSEA. The V and J ends lost 3 bases and 9 bases, in that order; junction bases with no gene match: 4. The CDR3 loop spans 12 amino acids. The CDR3 loop is CSVETGEGPQHF. In nucleotides, the CDR3 is TGCAGCGTTGAGACAGGGGAAGGGCCCCAGCATTTT.

The chain links TRBV7-8 to TRBJ2-1, with 8 bases identical to TRBD2. V was clipped by 5 bases and J by 9 bases; unmatched bases: 9. Germline values: CDR1 SGHVS, CDR2 FQNEAQ. The CDR3 is made up of 14 amino acids. Here the CDR3 DNA reads TGTGCCAGCAGCCTGATTAGCGGGACCGGTGAGCAGTTCTTC. Its translation is CASSLISGTGEQFF.

The chain couples TRBV19 to TRBJ1-2; 9 positions match TRBD1. Unmatched junction bases numbered 7, after V lost 5 bases and J lost 3 bases. Germline CDR1 is LNHDA and CDR2 is SQIVND (reference sequence). This CDR3 contains 15 residues. CDR3 in DNA: TGTGCCAGTAGTTCCTCGGGACAGGGAGACTATGGCTACACCTTC. Translated: CASSSSGQGDYGYTF.

The chain recombines TRBV29-1 with TRBJ1-1, with a tentative D call TRBD1 (5 bases). V lost 4 bases and J 1 base, leaving 7 bases between the germline ends. Germline lookup yields CDR1 SQVTM and CDR2 ANQGSEA. The CDR3 is 12 amino acids. CDR3 amino acids: CSVAGPNTEAFF. CDR3 nucleotide sequence: TGCAGCGTTGCAGGGCCGAACACTGAAGCTTTCTTT.

J is TRBJ2-1 and V is TRBV19; perhaps TRBD2 as D (5 bases). CDR1 and CDR2 from the germline V gene are LNHDA and SQIVND (reference sequence). Trimming removed 3 bases at V and 7 bases at J, with 10 bases between. The CDR3 loop spans 13 amino acids. CDR3 protein: CASSMDWTNEQFF. The CDR3 region has the DNA TGTGCCAGTAGTATGGACTGGACGAATGAGCAGTTCTTC.

This clone appeared a few times. This chain uses TRBV19 with TRBJ1-5; possibly TRBD1 for D (5 bases). In germline, CDR1 is LNHDA, CDR2 SQIVND (reference sequence). This CDR3 is 13 amino acids long. V shed 5 bases and J shed 5 bases, with 10 bases lying between them. CDR3 sequence reads: CASSERGDQPQHF. CDR3 DNA sequence: TGTGCCAGTAGTGAACGGGGGGATCAGCCCCAGCATTTT.

J is TRBJ1-2 and V is TRBV7-3; 10 bases fit TRBD1. The V gene's germline CDR1 is SGHTA and CDR2 FQGTGA. V was pared by 5 bases and J by 3 bases, with 3 bases of the junction left unmatched. CDR3 size: 14 residues. The DNA of the CDR3 is TGTGCCAGCAGCCCGGACAGGGGGTACTATGGCTACACCTTC. It is translated as CASSPDRGYYGYTF.

A few counts support this clone. V gene TRBV6-1 combines with J gene TRBJ1-2; no reliable D call. Germline CDR1 and CDR2: MNHNS and SASEGT. The CDR3 is made up of 14 amino acids. Deletions cut 0 bases from V and 9 bases from J, with 14 bases between. The CDR3 DNA is TGTGCCAGCAGTGAAGCGATGAAGACTTTAAGCTACACCTTC. Its translation: CASSEAMKTLSYTF.

CDR3 bases: TGCGCCAGCAGCCAATCGACAGGGCTCAATCAGCCCCAGCATTTT. This encodes CASSQSTGLNQPQHF. The chain uses TRBV4-1 and TRBJ1-5, with 7 bases aligning to TRBD1. The germline V gene encodes CDR1 MGHRA and CDR2 YSYEKL. This CDR3 has 15 residues. The ends lost 2 bases at V and 3 bases at J; junction bases unmatched: 4.

Written as DNA, the CDR3 is TGTGCCAGCAGTCCTTACCTAGCGGGAGGTTCACCCGGGGAGCTGTTTTTT. Protein sequence: CASSPYLAGGSPGELFF. This sequence joins TRBV7-2 and TRBJ2-2; 11 positions match TRBD2. CDR3 length equals 17 residues. The germline CDR1 and CDR2 sequences are SGHTA and FQGNSA. V lost 6 bases, J lost 6 bases, and 12 bases stayed unmatched.

The chain joins TRBV28 to TRBJ2-7; 14 bases line up with TRBD2. Germline values: CDR1 MDHEN, CDR2 SYDVKM. The ends lost 6 bases at V and 6 bases at J; junction bases unmatched: 4. CDR3 length: 14 amino acids. CDR3 in DNA: TGTGCCAGCAGGACTAGCGGGGGGGCCAGCGAGCAGTACTTC. Its protein product is CASRTSGGASEQYF.

The V and J genes are TRBV7-2 and TRBJ1-2; the D is unclear. Trimming stripped 5 bases from V and 5 bases from J, with 15 bases between. Germline V gene lookup returns CDR1 SGHTA and CDR2 FQGNSA. This CDR3 has 14 amino acids. The CDR3 DNA reads as TGTGCCAGCAGCCAGGAGGTCGGAGGGTATGGCTACACCTTC. This translates into CASSQEVGGYGYTF.